The 30 T cell receptor beta chains below come from one sample, sequenced in a study of PD-1 blockade in classical Hodgkin lymphoma. Clones were read by immunoSEQ multiplex PCR, and TCRdb kept only the in-frame ones, dropping some. The sample records some 52,000 clones, 86% being singletons. Sample time point: cycle 4 day 1 (C4D1), after less than 7 weeks of nivolumab. Each of the patients experienced relapse following autologous stem cell transplantation, and their brentuximab vedotin exposure differed. The specimen was peripheral blood mononuclear cells (PBMCs), collected before the fourth cycle of nivolumab. The receptor set was obtained from a human donor with classical Hodgkin lymphoma.

The chain is built from TRBV29-1 and TRBJ2-7, with D unclear. The CDR3 sequence is 13 residues long. Trimming stripped 5 bases from V and 2 bases from J, with 13 bases between. Germline CDR1 reads SQVTM; CDR2 reads ANQGSEA. This chain's CDR3 is CSVLAPLTYEQYF. The CDR3 coding sequence is TGCAGCGTTCTGGCACCCTTGACCTACGAGCAGTACTTC.

V and J are TRBV6-5 and TRBJ2-7; 9 nucleotides line up with TRBD1. The length of the CDR3 is 13 residues. The germline gives CDR1 MNHEY, CDR2 SVGAGI. V gave up 5 bases and J gave up 5 bases; unmatched junction bases: 4. CDR3 amino acids: CASSIRTGDEQYF. The CDR3 bases are TGTGCCAGCAGTATCAGGACAGGGGACGAGCAGTACTTC.

This chain uses TRBV4-3 with TRBJ2-7; the D call may be TRBD1 or TRBD2 (6 bases each). CDR1 is LGHNA, CDR2 YSLEER, per germline. Trimming took 0 bases from V and 12 from J, leaving 12 bases between them. The CDR3 runs to 12 residues. The CDR3 spells CASSQDGGRLYF. CDR3 coding DNA: TGCGCCAGCAGCCAAGATGGGGGGCGGCTGTACTTC.

The CDR3 sequence: CASSSYTSRDEKLFF. The CDR3 DNA follows: TGTGCCAGCAGTTCGTACACATCGCGGGATGAAAAACTGTTTTTT. The chain recombines TRBV28 with TRBJ1-4, with unresolved D. The CDR3 totals 15 residues. V was clipped by 4 bases and J by 6 bases, with 15 bases between them. CDR1 MDHEN and CDR2 SYDVKM come from the germline V gene.

Here the CDR3 reads CASSVDDSGNTIYF. DNA for the CDR3: TGTGCCAGCAGCGTCGACGACTCTGGAAACACCATATATTTT. J is TRBJ1-3 and V is TRBV9; D remains unclear. The CDR3 is 14 amino acids. CDR1 and CDR2 from the germline V gene are SGDLS and YYNGEE. Trimming shortened V by 2 bases and J by 0 bases, and 6 bases separated the two germline ends.

CDR3 bases: TGTGCCAGCAGCTTTGGCGCGTACCAAGAGACCCAGTACTTC. Translated, it gives CASSFGAYQETQYF. This rearrangement joins TRBV7-8 to TRBJ2-5; D is uncertain. The CDR3 spans 14 residues. The germline V and J ends were trimmed by 3 bases and 0 bases, with 8 bases remaining between them. Germline CDR1 reads SGHVS; CDR2 reads FQNEAQ.

The chain couples TRBV19 to TRBJ2-6, with TRBD1 matching 9 bases. The germline V gene encodes CDR1 LNHDA and CDR2 SQIVND (reference sequence). V trimming: 6 bases; J trimming: 0 bases; junction bases outside the gene matches: 9. The CDR3 consists of 18 residues. The CDR3 loop is CASSKGGQGVSGANVLTF. The CDR3, as DNA: TGTGCCAGTAGCAAAGGGGGACAGGGAGTCTCTGGGGCCAACGTCCTGACTTTC.

The chain recombines TRBV7-9 with TRBJ1-1, with TRBD1 identical over 9 bases. Germline-derived CDR1 and CDR2 are SEHNR and FQNEAQ (reference sequence). V trimming: 7 bases; J trimming: 2 bases; junction bases outside the gene matches: 11. The CDR3 runs 16 residues. CDR3 amino acids: CASTPTGGVGNTEAFF. The DNA for the CDR3 is TGTGCCAGCACCCCCACAGGGGGCGTCGGAAACACTGAAGCTTTCTTT.

The chain combines TRBV14 with TRBJ2-3; D unclear. The CDR3 spans 17 residues. Germline values: CDR1 SGHDN, CDR2 FVKESK. Trimming left V 0 bases short and J 1 base short, with 14 bases between. CDR3 amino acids: CASSQDSGARGTDTQYF. The CDR3 bases are TGTGCCAGCAGCCAAGATTCTGGAGCTCGAGGCACAGATACGCAGTATTTT.

The genes are TRBV7-6 and TRBJ2-3; unclear D gene. The length of the CDR3 is 13 residues. Germline V CDR1 and CDR2: SGHVS, FNYEAQ. Deletions cut 3 bases from V and 3 bases from J, with 7 bases between. CDR3 coding DNA: TGTGCCAGCAGCTTCGACCCAACAGATACGCAGTATTTT. It is translated as CASSFDPTDTQYF.

The chain employs TRBV6-5 and TRBJ1-2, with 10 bases lining up with TRBD1. Germline CDR1 MNHEY, CDR2 SVGAGI. V shed 0 bases, J shed 2 bases, and the junction held 3 bases outside the gene matches. The CDR3 sequence is 16 residues long. Here the CDR3 reads CASSYSPGQGNYGYTF. DNA for the CDR3: TGTGCCAGCAGTTACTCCCCGGGACAGGGGAACTATGGCTACACCTTC.

V and J are TRBV27 and TRBJ2-1; perhaps TRBD2 as D (5 bases). The CDR3 has 12 residues. Trimming removed 10 bases from V and 6 bases from J, with 13 bases in between. Germline CDR1 is MNHEY and CDR2 is SMNVEV (reference sequence). CDR3 loop: CATYSSGNEQFF. The CDR3 DNA is TGTGCCACCTATTCCAGCGGCAATGAGCAGTTCTTC.

This sequence joins TRBV28 and TRBJ2-5; 14 bases line up with TRBD2. The CDR3 has 16 amino acids. Trimming took 4 bases from V and 7 from J; bases not matched to a gene: 8. Germline V gives CDR1 MDHEN, CDR2 SYDVKM. The DNA for the CDR3 is TGTGCCAGCAGTTCCGGGACTAGCGGGAGCTGGGGGACCCAGTACTTC. Protein product: CASSSGTSGSWGTQYF.

This clone has a handful of counts. This chain uses TRBV5-4 with TRBJ1-6, with no clear D. Trimming cost V 7 bases and J 7 bases, with 12 bases left between them. Germline-derived CDR1 and CDR2 are SGHNT and YYREEE (reference sequence). This CDR3 comprises 13 residues. DNA of the CDR3: TGTGCCAGCGGAACTGACGGGAATTCACCCCTCCACTTT. It encodes CASGTDGNSPLHF.

Comment on this clone: The junction and the germline gene differ at one end; a read error may be behind it. The chain employs TRBV7-7 and TRBJ2-5; the match to TRBD2 covers 10 bases. Germline CDR1 SSHAT, CDR2 FNYEAQ (reference sequence). The CDR3 length is 15 residues. CDR3 protein: CASSLAASGGGTQYF. CDR3 sequence (DNA): TGTGCTAGCAGCTTAGCGGCTAGCGGGGGCGGGACCCAGTACTTC.

The chain recombines TRBV28 with TRBJ2-2, with D possibly called TRBD1 or TRBD2 (5 bases each). The V gene's germline CDR1 is MDHEN and CDR2 SYDVKM. Trimming removed 2 bases from V and 2 bases from J, with 6 bases in between. The CDR3 covers 14 residues. The DNA of the CDR3 is TGTGCCAGCAGTTTAGGGGGAAACACCGGGGAGCTGTTTTTT. The encoded protein is CASSLGGNTGELFF.

This clone was seen ten or more times. CDR3 bases: TGTGCCAGCAGACCAACAGGGTACGAGCAGTACTTC. It encodes CASRPTGYEQYF. The chain links TRBV2 to TRBJ2-7, with D perhaps matching TRBD1 (6 bases). Germline-derived CDR1 and CDR2 are SNHLY and FYNNEI. The V end was cut by 6 bases, the J end by 4 bases, with 10 bases between. The CDR3 covers 12 residues.

The CDR3 DNA is TGTGCCAGCAGCGTATCCGGGGGGAACACTGAAGCTTTCTTT. Translated, it gives CASSVSGGNTEAFF. The chain recombines TRBV9 with TRBJ1-1, with D perhaps TRBD1 (5 bases). Trimming removed 1 base at V and 1 base at J, with 8 bases between. The CDR3 has 14 residues. Germline lookup yields CDR1 SGDLS and CDR2 YYNGEE.

The genes are TRBV11-2 and TRBJ1-2; tentatively, D is TRBD1 (5 bases). The CDR3 is made up of 16 amino acids. Looked up from germline, CDR1 is SGHAT and CDR2 is FQNNGV. V lost 0 bases and J 6 bases, leaving 17 bases between the germline ends. The CDR3 DNA follows: TGTGCCAGCAGCTTAGACCCTCGTCCCGGGGGACATGGCTACACCTTC. This codes for CASSLDPRPGGHGYTF.

The chain couples TRBV9 to TRBJ2-1; 9 positions agree with TRBD2. V lost 3 bases, J lost 5 bases, and 15 bases stayed unmatched. The germline gives CDR1 SGDLS, CDR2 YYNGEE. The CDR3 totals 18 residues. CDR3 sequence reads: CASSAAAGGFSVNNEQFF. For the CDR3, the DNA is TGTGCCAGCAGCGCCGCCGCGGGAGGGTTTAGTGTGAACAATGAGCAGTTCTTC.

This chain links TRBV7-3 with TRBJ1-6; weak D call: TRBD1 (6 bases). The ends were cut back, 5 bases at V and 5 bases at J, with 10 bases in the middle. CDR1 is SGHTA and CDR2 is FQGTGA in the germline V gene. CDR3 size: 14 residues. CDR3 in amino acids: CASSRTGNNSPLHF. The CDR3 DNA is TGTGCCAGCAGCCGCACAGGGAATAATTCACCCCTCCACTTT.

The rearrangement joins TRBV19 to TRBJ2-3; no firm D call. CDR3 length: 14 residues. Germline CDR1 reads LNHDA; CDR2 reads SQIVND (reference sequence). V was shortened by 4 bases and J by 2 bases, with 10 bases between the two germline ends. This chain's CDR3 is CASSKPGVTDTQYF. CDR3 DNA sequence: TGTGCCAGTAGTAAGCCGGGCGTCACAGATACGCAGTATTTT.

This chain links TRBV7-8 with TRBJ2-1; no firm D call. This CDR3 comprises 17 residues. The germline V and J ends were trimmed by 1 base and 0 bases, with 13 bases remaining between them. From germline, CDR1 is SGHVS and CDR2 FQNEAQ. CDR3 in amino acids: CASSLGQVVLSYNEQFF. CDR3 bases: TGTGCCAGCAGCTTAGGGCAGGTTGTCCTCTCCTACAATGAGCAGTTCTTC.

This chain uses TRBV29-1 with TRBJ1-1, with a weak D call TRBD1 (6 bases). The V end lost 4 bases, the J end lost 4 bases, and 13 bases lay between the germline ends. This CDR3 is built from 13 residues. The germline CDR1 and CDR2 sequences are SQVTM and ANQGSEA. The chain's CDR3 is CSVGDNRATEAFF. The DNA for the CDR3 is TGCAGCGTTGGGGACAATCGGGCCACTGAAGCTTTCTTT.

A few counts support this clone. The chain recombines TRBV7-9 with TRBJ2-2; possibly TRBD1 for D (5 bases). CDR1 is SEHNR and CDR2 is FQNEAQ in the germline V gene (reference sequence). The V end was cut by 5 bases, the J end by 6 bases, with 10 bases between. The CDR3 is 13 amino acids. The DNA for the CDR3 is TGTGCCAGCAGCCTCATGGGGCCCGGGGAGCTGTTTTTT. Amino acids: CASSLMGPGELFF.

The chain joins TRBV28 to TRBJ2-3, with D unresolved. The CDR3 extends over 16 amino acids. The V gene lost 1 base and the J gene lost 4 bases, with 15 bases spanning the gap. Germline V lookup: CDR1 MDHEN, CDR2 SYDVKM. CDR3 sequence: CASSLFAIRSPDTQYF. In nucleotides, the CDR3 is TGTGCCAGCAGTTTATTTGCAATTAGATCCCCAGATACGCAGTATTTT.

V gene TRBV7-3 combines with J gene TRBJ1-4; D unresolved. The V gene's germline CDR1 is SGHTA and CDR2 FQGTGA. V dropped 1 base and J dropped 8 bases, with 8 bases sitting between them. The CDR3 runs to 13 residues. CDR3 sequence: CASSLNAGEKLFF. The CDR3 region has the DNA TGTGCCAGCAGCTTAAATGCTGGCGAAAAACTGTTTTTT.

This clone is medium-sized in the sample. V and J are TRBV7-9 and TRBJ1-4; a possible D gene is TRBD1 (5 bases). V was cut by 4 bases and J by 4 bases, with 19 bases left in between. The length of the CDR3 is 17 residues. CDR1 and CDR2 (germline): SEHNR, FQNEAQ (reference sequence). CDR3 nucleotide sequence: TGTGCCAGCAGCTCCGGTGGAGGGGAAATGGTTAATGAAAAACTGTTTTTT. This codes for CASSSGGGEMVNEKLFF.

The chain joins TRBV7-3 to TRBJ2-3; D not certain. Germline V gene data show CDR1 as SGHTA and CDR2 as FQGTGA. The CDR3 extends over 15 amino acids. Trimming took 2 bases from V and 4 from J, leaving 13 bases between them. The CDR3 nucleotides are TGTGCCAGCAGCTTATTGGCTAGTTCCTCAGATACGCAGTATTTT. This codes for CASSLLASSSDTQYF.

The V and J genes are TRBV9 and TRBJ2-2, with D uncertain. Germline CDR1 SGDLS, CDR2 YYNGEE. This CDR3 region has 12 residues. Trimming shortened V by 0 bases and J by 7 bases, and 4 bases separated the two germline ends. The CDR3 protein is CASSVVVGELFF. The CDR3 nucleotides are TGTGCCAGCAGCGTAGTCGTCGGGGAGCTGTTTTTT. Full variable domain (outside the CDR3, taken from reference TRBV9 and TRBJ2-2): DSGVTQTPKHLITATGQRVTLRCSPRSGDLSVYWYQQSLDQGLQFLIQYYNGEERAKGNILERFSAQQFPDLHSELNLSSLELGDSALYFCASSVVVGELFFGEGSRLTVL.